This T cell receptor (beta chain) was recovered during a study of molecular identifiers for immune sequencing clone quantification. TCRdb used MiXCR to reprocess the PCR reads, holding one entry per CDR3 protein. The sample shows nearly 650,000 distinct CDR3 sequences, about 25% of them seen only once. The sequence was collected from a human donor in good health. Some libraries in this study had Jurkat cell RNA spiked in. Sequencing input: naive CD8+ T cells from blood, with Jurkat cell RNA spiked in. As for subset: FACS-sorted CD8+CD4-CCR7+CD45RA+ naive T cells.

CDR3 nucleotides: TGTGCCAGCAGCTGGTCCGGGACAGGGGTCGGCAATGAGCAGTTCTTC. Its translation: CASSWSGTGVGNEQFF. The genes are TRBV11-2 and TRBJ2-1; 10 positions agree with TRBD1. From germline, CDR1 is SGHAT and CDR2 FQNNGV. The CDR3 covers 16 residues. Trimming took 4 bases from V and 6 from J; bases not matched to a gene: 9.